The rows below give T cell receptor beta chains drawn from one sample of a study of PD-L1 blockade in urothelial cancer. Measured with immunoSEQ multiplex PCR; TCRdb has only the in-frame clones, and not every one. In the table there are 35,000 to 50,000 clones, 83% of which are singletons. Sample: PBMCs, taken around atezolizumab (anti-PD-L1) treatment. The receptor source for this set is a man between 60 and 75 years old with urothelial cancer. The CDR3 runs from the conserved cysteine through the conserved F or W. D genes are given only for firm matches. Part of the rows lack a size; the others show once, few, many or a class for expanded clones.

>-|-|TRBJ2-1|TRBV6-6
TGTGCCAGCAGCCGTGACTTGGCCAACCTTTACAATGAGCAGTTCTTC
CASSRDLANLYNEQFF
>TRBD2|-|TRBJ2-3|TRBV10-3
TGTGCCATCAGTGGGACTAGCGGGGGGGCCAGAGATACGCAGTATTTT
CAISGTSGGARDTQYF
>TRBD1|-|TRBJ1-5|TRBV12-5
TGTGCTAGTGGTTTGGTACTGGGACAGGGGCGACATAGGCCCCAGCATTTT
CASGLVLGQGRHRPQHF
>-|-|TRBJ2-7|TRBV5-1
TGCGCCAGCAGCCCCAGGGGAGTCCCCTACGAGCAGTACTTC
CASSPRGVPYEQYF
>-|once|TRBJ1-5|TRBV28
TGTGCCAGCCTGGGGCTTGGGCAGCCCCAGCATTTT
CASLGLGQPQHF
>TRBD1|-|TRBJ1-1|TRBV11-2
TGTGCCAGCAGCGCCAGTACAGGGGGCACTGAAGCTTTCTTT
CASSASTGGTEAFF
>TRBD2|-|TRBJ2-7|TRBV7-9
TGTGCCAGCAGCACCAGCGGGGGGTTGAACGAGCAGTACTTC
CASSTSGGLNEQYF
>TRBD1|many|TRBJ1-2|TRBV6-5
TGTGCCAGCAGTTACTTAAGGACAGGGGGCAGCTATGGCTACACCTTC
CASSYLRTGGSYGYTF
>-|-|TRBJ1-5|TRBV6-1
TGTGCCAGCAGTGTGCACAGGGTAACTCAGCCCCAGCATTTT
CASSVHRVTQPQHF
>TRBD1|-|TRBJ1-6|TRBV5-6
TGTGCCAGCAGGCCCCGGGACAGGTTTTTCTCACCCCTCCACTTT
CASRPRDRFFSPLHF
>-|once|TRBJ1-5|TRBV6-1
TGTGCCAGCAGGGAACAGGGTTTAGGTCAGCCCCAGCATTTT
CASREQGLGQPQHF
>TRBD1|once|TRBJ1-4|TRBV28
TGTGCCAGCAGTCAACAGGGGGGGGCTAATGAAAAACTGTTTTTT
CASSQQGGANEKLFF
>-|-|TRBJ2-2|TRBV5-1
TGCGCCAGCAGCCCCGGACACCGAAACACCGGGGAGCTGTTTTTT
CASSPGHRNTGELFF
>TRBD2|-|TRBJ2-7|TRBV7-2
TGTGCCAGCAGCTTAGTTATACGGGGGGGCGGGTACGAGCAGTACTTC
CASSLVIRGGGYEQYF
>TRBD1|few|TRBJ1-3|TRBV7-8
TGTGCCAGCCGCGGGCGGGACAGAACCATATATTTT
CASRGRDRTIYF
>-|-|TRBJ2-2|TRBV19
TGTGCCAGTAGTCCCTCTCCCGACAGAGACCCCACCGGGGAGCTGTTTTTT
CASSPSPDRDPTGELFF
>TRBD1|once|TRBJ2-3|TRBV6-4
TGTGCCAGCAGTAGGACAGGACCTAGCACAGATACGCAGTATTTT
CASSRTGPSTDTQYF
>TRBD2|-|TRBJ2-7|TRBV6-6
TGTGCCAGCAGTCGGGACTATTACTACGAGCAGTACTTC
CASSRDYYYEQYF
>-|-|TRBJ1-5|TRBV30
TGTGCCTGGACCAGTGGGGAGTGGAGCAATCAGCCCCAGCATTTT
CAWTSGEWSNQPQHF
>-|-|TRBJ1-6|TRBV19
TGTGCCAGTAGTATATCAGGAATTGGTTCACCCCTCCACTTT
CASSISGIGSPLHF
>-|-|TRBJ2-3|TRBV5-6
TGTGCCAGCAGCCCACAGGTTGCTACAGATACGCAGTATTTT
CASSPQVATDTQYF
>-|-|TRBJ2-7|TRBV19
TGTGCCAGTAGCAAGGACAGGGAGGGCGAGCAGTACTTC
CASSKDREGEQYF
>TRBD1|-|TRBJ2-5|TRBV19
TGTGCCAGTAGCAAACATGCGACAGGGGGCCAAGAGACCCAGTACTTC
CASSKHATGGQETQYF
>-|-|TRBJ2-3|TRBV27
TGTGCCAGCACCCAGGGGGGAGGCGATACGCAGTATTTT
CASTQGGGDTQYF
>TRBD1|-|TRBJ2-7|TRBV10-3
TGTGCCACCTCTCCGGGACAGAGCTACGAGCAGTACTTC
CATSPGQSYEQYF
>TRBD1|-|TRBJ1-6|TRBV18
TGTGCCAGCTCACCAGAACAGGGGAATTCACCCCTCCACTTT
CASSPEQGNSPLHF
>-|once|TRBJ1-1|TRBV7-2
TGTGCCAGCAGCCCCAGGCAGGGCAACACTGAAGCTTTCTTT
CASSPRQGNTEAFF
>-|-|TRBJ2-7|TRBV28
TGTGCCAGCAGTATAGTCGGCGGCTCCTACGAGCAGTACTTC
CASSIVGGSYEQYF
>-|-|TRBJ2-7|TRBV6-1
TGTGCCAGCAGTGAATCTTCCTACGAGCAGTACTTC
CASSESSYEQYF
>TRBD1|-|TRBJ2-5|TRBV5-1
TGCGCCAGCAGCGCCGACAGGGGGGTAGGAGAGACCCAGTACTTC
CASSADRGVGETQYF
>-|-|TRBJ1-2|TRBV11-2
TGTGCCAGCAGCACCGGCGCGGGTGGCTACACCTTC
CASSTGAGGYTF
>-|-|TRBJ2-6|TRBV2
TGTGCCAGCAGCCACAGATTCTCTGGGGCCAACGTCCTGACTTTC
CASSHRFSGANVLTF
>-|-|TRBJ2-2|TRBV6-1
TGTGCCAGCAGTGAGGGGGCAGGGGAACCCGGGGAGCTGTTTTTT
CASSEGAGEPGELFF
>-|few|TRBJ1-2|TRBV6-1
TGTGCCAGCAGTGAAGCGCTTCCCGGGTGGGGCTACACCTTC
CASSEALPGWGYTF
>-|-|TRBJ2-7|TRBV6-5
TGTGCCAGCAGTTACTCCGCGGGGCGGCCTTCCTACGAGCAGTACTTC
CASSYSAGRPSYEQYF
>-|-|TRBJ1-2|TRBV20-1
TGCAGTGCTTCTACTTGGGGCTACACCTTC
CSASTWGYTF
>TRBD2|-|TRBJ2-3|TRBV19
TGTGCCAGTAGTACCGGGGGGGCAGATACGCAGTATTTT
CASSTGGADTQYF
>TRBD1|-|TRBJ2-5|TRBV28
TGTGCCAGCAGTTTTGAGGTTTCTCTAACCGGGACAGGGGGCGCGCCCCAAGAGACCCAGTACTTC
CASSFEVSLTGTGGAPQETQYF
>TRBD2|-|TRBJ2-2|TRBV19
TGTGCCAGTAGTCCAACCGGGACTAGCGGGAACACCGGGGAGCTGTTTTTT
CASSPTGTSGNTGELFF
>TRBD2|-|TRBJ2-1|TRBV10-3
TGTGCCATCTCATCTAGCGGGGGGGCCGGTTGGAATGAGCAGTTCTTC
CAISSSGGAGWNEQFF